This paragraph covers one T cell receptor (beta chain) sequence. Its antigen is undetermined. This entry is derived from a study of cytomegalovirus exposure and HLA in healthy donors. Turning to the study itself: The approximately 110 validation repertoires used a platform that matched the one used for the roughly 650 first-cohort repertoires, as a later analysis reported.

The V segment lost 0 bases and the J segment 9 bases; nucleotides outside the gene matches: 8. The CDR3 runs 17 residues. CDR1 and CDR2 from the germline V gene are MGHRA and YSYEKL. The donors were part of the 120-subject validation cohort, which stood apart from the approximately 670-subject first cohort. The study, taken as a whole, reports: In the roughly 120 validation repertoires, a later analysis found that first-cohort TCR clusters tended to co-occur. Overall, approximately 150 TCR beta chains were annotated as cytomegalovirus-associated.

Measured with immunoSEQ multiplex PCR; TCRdb has only the in-frame clones, and not every one. The repertoire holds about 180,000 clones, with around nine tenths as singletons. The material sequenced was PBMCs. The receptor's source is a man aged 18 to 30 in good health and CMV-seropositive. This chain connects TRBV4-1 to TRBJ1-6; 10 bases map to TRBD1. This chain's CDR3 is CASSQDVDRGLGSPLHF. CDR3 sequence (DNA): TGCGCCAGCAGCCAAGACGTCGACAGGGGGCTTGGTTCACCCCTCCACTTT.